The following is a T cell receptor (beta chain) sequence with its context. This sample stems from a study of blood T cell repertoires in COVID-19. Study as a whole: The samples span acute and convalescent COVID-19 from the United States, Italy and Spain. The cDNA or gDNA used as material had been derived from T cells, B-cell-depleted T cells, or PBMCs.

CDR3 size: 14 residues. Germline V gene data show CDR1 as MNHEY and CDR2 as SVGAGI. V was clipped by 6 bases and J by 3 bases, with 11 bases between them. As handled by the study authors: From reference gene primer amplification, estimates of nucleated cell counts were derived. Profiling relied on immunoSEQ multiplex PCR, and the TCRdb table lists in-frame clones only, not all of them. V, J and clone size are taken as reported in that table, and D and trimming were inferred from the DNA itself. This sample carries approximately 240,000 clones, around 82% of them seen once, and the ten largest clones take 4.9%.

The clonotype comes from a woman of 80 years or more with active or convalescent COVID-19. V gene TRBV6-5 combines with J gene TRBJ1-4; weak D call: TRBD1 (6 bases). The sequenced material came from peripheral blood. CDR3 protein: CASRTGLANEKLFF. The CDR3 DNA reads TGTGCCAGCAGAACAGGGTTGGCTAATGAAAAACTGTTTTTT.